Listed below are T cell receptor beta chains from one sample, sequenced in a study of long-term antiretroviral therapy in people with HIV. Clones were read by immunoSEQ multiplex PCR, and TCRdb kept only the in-frame ones, dropping some. The table lists about 21,000 clones, less than 85% of them singletons. The sequencing used unsorted PBMCs, collected less than 1.8 years before starting antiretroviral therapy. These receptors all stem from a woman in her 40s with HIV. CDR3s include the opening cysteine and the closing phenylalanine or tryptophan. A D gene is named only where the DNA matches it firmly. For some rows the clone size is stated as once, few or many, or as a class when expanded; others skip it.

d_gene	abundance	v_gene	j_gene	CDR3nt	CDR3aa
.	few	TRBV6-1	TRBJ1-1	TGTGCCACAGCACAGGCTTGGGGCACTGAAGCTTTCTTT	CATAQAWGTEAFF
.	.	TRBV6-5	TRBJ2-7	TGTGCCAGCAGTTACCTGGTTGGGGGCGGCGGGGAGCAGTACTTC	CASSYLVGGGGEQYF
.	few	TRBV6-5	TRBJ2-7	TGTGCCAGCAGGTGGCGGGACACCGCGTACTTC	CASRWRDTAYF
TRBD1	.	TRBV14	TRBJ1-4	TGTGCCAGCAGCCCGACCGGGACAGCTAATGAAAAACTGTTTTTT	CASSPTGTANEKLFF
.	.	TRBV6-5	TRBJ2-2	TGTGCCAGCAGTTCAGGGAAAACCGGGGAGCTGTTTTTT	CASSSGKTGELFF
.	.	TRBV6-4	TRBJ2-3	TGTGCCAGCAGTGAAAATCCTAGCACAGATACGCAGTATTTT	CASSENPSTDTQYF
.	.	TRBV10-3	TRBJ2-7	TGTGCCATCAGTGAGACAGATGGGCTTTACGAGCAGTACTTC	CAISETDGLYEQYF
TRBD1	once	TRBV6-5	TRBJ2-7	TGTGCCAGCAGTACCGGACAGGCGGCCTACGAGCAGTACTTC	CASSTGQAAYEQYF
TRBD1	.	TRBV5-1	TRBJ1-1	TGCGCCAGCAGCTTGGTACAGGGGTTAGGGGCTGAAGCTTTCTTT	CASSLVQGLGAEAFF
.	few	TRBV11-2	TRBJ1-4	TGTGCCAGCAGCTCTGGTATAGCTAATGAAAAACTGTTTTTT	CASSSGIANEKLFF
TRBD1	.	TRBV19	TRBJ1-3	TGTGCCACTACAGGGGGAACTGGAAACACCATATATTTT	CATTGGTGNTIYF
TRBD1	once	TRBV11-3	TRBJ1-1	TGTGCCAGCAGGCCCGGGACAGGGGGCGGTTGGAACACTGAAGCTTTCTTT	CASRPGTGGGWNTEAFF
TRBD2	.	TRBV5-4	TRBJ2-3	TGTGCCAGCAGCCCGACTAGCGACACAGATACGCAGTATTTT	CASSPTSDTDTQYF
TRBD1	.	TRBV7-8	TRBJ2-7	TGTGCCAGCAGGGAGCTAGGGCAGGGGGCCTCCTACGAGCAGTACTTC	CASRELGQGASYEQYF
TRBD2	few	TRBV5-4	TRBJ2-7	TGTGCCAGCGGACTCGCGGGGGGGAACTACGAGCAGTACTTC	CASGLAGGNYEQYF
.	.	TRBV2	TRBJ1-3	TGTGCCAGCAGTGAACCCCTCGGGAGGGGTTCCGGAAACACCATATATTTT	CASSEPLGRGSGNTIYF
.	few	TRBV30	TRBJ1-3	TGTGCCTGGAGTGTACCTTTCTCTGGAAACACCATATATTTT	CAWSVPFSGNTIYF
TRBD1	.	TRBV7-9	TRBJ1-1	TGTGCCAGCAGCTTACAGGGGGCGATGAGCACTGAAGCTTTCTTT	CASSLQGAMSTEAFF
TRBD1	.	TRBV12-5	TRBJ2-6	TGTGCTAGTGGGCCGGGACAGGGGGTTGGGGCCAACGTCCTGACTTTC	CASGPGQGVGANVLTF
.	.	TRBV9	TRBJ1-3	TGTGCCAGCTCCTCTAGGGGTTCCTCTGGAAACACCATATATTTT	CASSSRGSSGNTIYF
.	.	TRBV4-2	TRBJ1-3	TGTGCCAGCAGCCCAGGGGCCTCTGGAAACACCATATATTTT	CASSPGASGNTIYF
.	few	TRBV27	TRBJ1-5	TGTGCCAGCAGTTTATTTCGAGGGGAGGAACAGCCCCAGCATTTT	CASSLFRGEEQPQHF
.	.	TRBV7-9	TRBJ1-3	TGTGCCAGCAGCTTAGTTCTTGTGACAGAGAGCTCTGGAAACACCATATATTTT	CASSLVLVTESSGNTIYF
TRBD2	.	TRBV27	TRBJ2-5	TGTGCCAGCAGTTTTTATAGCGGGAATCAAGAGACCCAGTACTTC	CASSFYSGNQETQYF
.	.	TRBV4-2	TRBJ1-2	TGTGCCAGCAGCCAAGGGGACATCTATGGCTACACCTTC	CASSQGDIYGYTF
TRBD1	once	TRBV6-1	TRBJ2-7	TGTGCCAGCAGTGACCAGGGGGTCTCCTACGAGCAGTACTTC	CASSDQGVSYEQYF
.	.	TRBV19	TRBJ2-1	TGTGCCAGTAGGGATCAGGGCATGGATGTAGATGAGCAGTTCTTC	CASRDQGMDVDEQFF
.	.	TRBV7-9	TRBJ1-1	TGTGCCAGCAGCGATTTGGGGCTCTCAACTATGGCCACTGAAGCTTTCTTT	CASSDLGLSTMATEAFF
.	.	TRBV27	TRBJ1-2	TGTGCCAGCAGTTTATTTGGGCAGCCTAACTATGGCTACACCTTC	CASSLFGQPNYGYTF
.	.	TRBV19	TRBJ2-7	TGTGCCAGTAGTATTACTAGGAGCCACGAGCAGTACTTC	CASSITRSHEQYF
TRBD2	.	TRBV11-3	TRBJ2-7	TGTGCCAGCAGCTTAGTAGCGGGAGCCGAGCAGTACTTC	CASSLVAGAEQYF
.	medium-sized	TRBV5-1	TRBJ1-1	TGCGCCAGCAGCTTGGATCCGGGTACAAGAACTGAAGCTTTCTTT	CASSLDPGTRTEAFF
.	.	TRBV2	TRBJ1-1	TGTGCCAGCAGTGGCCAACCTAAAACGGGGCGCGTGAACACTGGAGCTTTCTTT	CASSGQPKTGRVNTGAFF
.	.	TRBV7-9	TRBJ2-7	TGTGCCAGCAGCCCTTTCTCGGGGGACGAGCAGTACTTC	CASSPFSGDEQYF
TRBD2	.	TRBV25-1	TRBJ2-1	TGTGCCAGCAGTGAATATGAGGCGGGGGAGAACTACAATGAGCAGTTCTTC	CASSEYEAGENYNEQFF
.	.	TRBV18	TRBJ2-7	TGTGCCAGCTCCCGGGGCCCTAGCTCCTACGAGCAGTACTTC	CASSRGPSSYEQYF
.	.	TRBV27	TRBJ2-3	TGTGCCAGCAGTTACCTAGGCACAGATACGCAGTATTTT	CASSYLGTDTQYF
TRBD1	.	TRBV2	TRBJ2-2	TGTGCCAGCACGTATCGGACAGGTTCCGGGGAGCTGTTTTTT	CASTYRTGSGELFF
.	.	TRBV9	TRBJ1-2	TGTGCCAGCAGCGGGGGACTCTATGGCTACACCTTC	CASSGGLYGYTF
.	once	TRBV18	TRBJ2-1	TGTGCCAGCGCCGGGGGAGGCTACAATGAGCAGTTCTTC	CASAGGGYNEQFF
TRBD1	.	TRBV10-3	TRBJ2-7	TGTGCCATCAGTGAGACAGGGGGCCCCTCCTACGAGCAGTACTTC	CAISETGGPSYEQYF
.	.	TRBV7-9	TRBJ2-2	TGTGCCAGCAGCCCCCCACTAGACAGGAGACCCTTATTCTCCGGGGAGCTGTTTTTT	CASSPPLDRRPLFSGELFF
TRBD2	.	TRBV5-4	TRBJ2-1	TGTGCCAGCAGGCCGAGCGGGGGGCCCCTCAGCGAGCAGTTCTTC	CASRPSGGPLSEQFF